Sequencing of this T cell receptor beta chain was carried out in a study of cytomegalovirus exposure and HLA in healthy donors. TCRdb keeps only in-frame clones here, not all; method: immunoSEQ multiplex PCR. The sample lists some 74,000 clones, under 95% occurring once. The CDR3 is 16 amino acids. The V end lost 0 bases, the J end lost 0 bases, and 11 bases lay between the germline ends. Germline CDR1 reads MNHEY; CDR2 reads SVGAGI. The chain uses TRBV6-5 and TRBJ1-2; D unresolved. The source is a woman aged 30 to 39 in good health and CMV-seronegative. The sample consisted of PBMCs. In DNA, the CDR3 is TGTGCCAGCAGTTACTCGAGTGGGCAGCCTAACTATGGCTACACCTTC. Amino acid sequence: CASSYSSGQPNYGYTF.